Listed below are T cell receptor beta chains from one sample, sequenced in a study of T cells in Graves' hyperthyroidism and ophthalmopathy. TCRdb ran MiXCR on the multiplex PCR reads and lists one entry per CDR3 protein. The sample records 360,000 or so distinct CDR3 sequences, roughly 15% being singletons. Sample: blood. The receptors derive from a woman aged 55 to 70 with Graves' ophthalmopathy. Each CDR3 is given with its conserved first and last residue. A clone size is listed for some rows: how often the clone was seen (once, few, many), or a class if it is expanded.

TRBJ2-1 many TRBV12-3/TRBV12-4 CASINSGRSTSGSGSYNEQFF
TRBJ2-7 many TRBV15 CATSREWLAGVEQYF
TRBJ2-2 many TRBV30 CAWSVRGGANTGELFF
TRBJ1-5 many TRBV2 CASMRGGLGQPQHF
TRBJ2-2 many TRBV7-3 CASSSQGAVTGELFF
TRBJ1-5 many TRBV5-1 CASSLEGGQPQHF
TRBJ2-3 many TRBV5-1 CASSLEGGPYTDTQYF
TRBJ1-5 . TRBV29-1 CSVGGGNQPQHF
TRBJ2-3 many TRBV6-5 CASSYRQPSTDTQYF
TRBJ2-7 many TRBV30 CAWRSLAGGSRGEQYF
TRBJ2-7 many TRBV30 CAWRTSGYEQYF
TRBJ1-4 many TRBV5-1 CASSFGGLEKLFF
TRBJ2-3 . TRBV5-1 CASSFGGRDNTQYF
TRBJ1-1 . TRBV7-9 CASSLSQFDTEAFF
TRBJ1-2 many TRBV6-1 CASSYTGGANGYTF
TRBJ2-3 many TRBV20-1 CSASSQGATDTQYF
TRBJ2-2 . TRBV2 CASSEAVGNTGELVF
TRBJ1-6 few TRBV6-2/TRBV6-3 CASRGETYNSPLHF
TRBJ2-6 many TRBV12-3/TRBV12-4 CASTREYSGANVLTF
TRBJ2-7 many TRBV7-2 CASSLQEIGAGGGEQYF
TRBJ2-1 . TRBV20-1 CSAGGAGAFGNEQFF
TRBJ1-1 . TRBV30 CAWSVGTNTEAFF
TRBJ2-1 few TRBV20-1 CSASPLSGSSYNEQFF
TRBJ2-7 many TRBV7-2 CASSFGLAPYEQYF
TRBJ2-2 many TRBV5-1 CASSAQANTGELFF